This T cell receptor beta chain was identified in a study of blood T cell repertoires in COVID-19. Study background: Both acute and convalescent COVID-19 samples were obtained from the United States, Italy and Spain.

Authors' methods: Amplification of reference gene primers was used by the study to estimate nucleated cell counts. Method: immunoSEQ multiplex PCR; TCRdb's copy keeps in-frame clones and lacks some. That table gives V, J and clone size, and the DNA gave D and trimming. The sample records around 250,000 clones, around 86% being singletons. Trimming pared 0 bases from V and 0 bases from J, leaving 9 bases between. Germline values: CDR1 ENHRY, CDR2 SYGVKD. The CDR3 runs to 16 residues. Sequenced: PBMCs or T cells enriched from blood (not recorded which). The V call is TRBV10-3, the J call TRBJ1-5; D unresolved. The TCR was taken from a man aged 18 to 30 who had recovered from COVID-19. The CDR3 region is CAISESPDSSNQPQHF. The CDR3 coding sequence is TGTGCCATCAGTGAGTCACCAGACTCTAGCAATCAGCCCCAGCATTTT.